Presented here are 25 T cell receptor beta chains from one specimen sequenced in a study of T cells in Graves' hyperthyroidism and ophthalmopathy (dated by TCRdb to between 2018 and 2021). Receptors were amplified or captured by multiplex PCR. Sequencing was performed on an Illumina HiSeq 2000. Amplification of TCR beta CDR3 regions was carried out from RNA transcripts. The first round of RT-PCR for the TCR CDR3 was performed with the HTBI primer set and the Qiagen OneStep RT-PCR kit. The raw public data were reprocessed by TCRdb itself: fastp quality trimming at Q25, MiXCR clonotype calling, in-frame beta chains only. Each record represents a unique CDR3 protein, reported with the most common genes and DNA among its rows. Across this sample there are under 400,000 distinct CDR3 sequences, with around 16% seen only once. About a quarter of the sample comes from the top ten. What was sequenced was blood. Every receptor here comes from a woman under 30 with Graves' hyperthyroidism that later progressed to Graves' ophthalmopathy.

This clonotype was seen repeatedly, ten times or more. CDR3 residues: CSASGGYEQFF. The CDR3 DNA is TGCAGTGCTAGTGGGGGCTATGAGCAGTTCTTC. The J gene is TRBJ2-1, the V gene TRBV20-1, with a possible D match to TRBD1 (6 bases). Deletions cut 3 bases from V and 8 bases from J, with 8 bases between. This CDR3 region has 11 residues. Germline V CDR1 and CDR2: DFQATT, SNEGSKA (reference sequence).

This clonotype was counted only a few times. A read error may account for a junction end that differs from germline. The V and J genes are TRBV27 and TRBJ2-5, with D possibly matching TRBD1 (6 bases). The length of the CDR3 is 14 residues. CDR1 is MNHEY and CDR2 is SMNVEV in the germline V gene (reference sequence). CDR3 protein: CASSLGGAVETPYF. CDR3 nucleotide sequence: TGTGCCAGCAGTTTAGGGGGCGCGGTGGAGACCCCGTACTTC.

This clonotype was recorded many times. The gene calls are TRBV12-3 or TRBV12-4 and TRBJ2-7, with D possibly called TRBD1 or TRBD2 (5 bases each). There are 14 residues in the CDR3. Trimming stripped 0 bases from V and 3 bases from J, with 9 bases between. This CDR3 reads CASSLAGPFYEQYF. The CDR3 DNA follows: TGTGCCAGCAGTTTAGCGGGACCTTTCTACGAGCAGTACTTC.

The rearrangement uses TRBV20-1 and TRBJ1-6; tentative D call: TRBD1 (5 bases). The CDR3 runs 14 residues. Between the trimmed V and J ends, which lost 6 bases and 6 bases, there was a span of 15 bases. Germline lookup yields CDR1 DFQATT and CDR2 SNEGSKA (reference sequence). The CDR3 nucleotides read TGCAGTGCCATGGTTGGGACGGTTAATTCACCCCTCCACTTT. It specifies CSAMVGTVNSPLHF.

This clonotype has a count of ten or more. The chain couples TRBV7-2 to TRBJ2-5; 7 bases line up with TRBD1. J lost 5 bases, V lost 5 bases, and 17 bases had no gene match. Germline V gene lookup returns CDR1 SGHTA and CDR2 FQGNSA. This CDR3 has 17 amino acids. The CDR3 region has the DNA TGTGCCAGCAGCCCGCCCTCCGGGACAGTAAGCTTGGAGACCCAGTACTTC. Encoded protein: CASSPPSGTVSLETQYF.

This clonotype occurred many times. The rearrangement uses TRBV2 and TRBJ1-5, with D uncertain. CDR1 and CDR2 from the germline V gene are SNHLY and FYNNEI. The CDR3 is 15 amino acids. V dropped 2 bases and J dropped 3 bases, with 11 bases sitting between them. The CDR3 DNA reads TGTGCCAGCAGTGAACCGCGGAGGATCAATCAGCCCCAGCATTTT. Translating it yields CASSEPRRINQPQHF.

V gene TRBV19 combines with J gene TRBJ2-1; a possible D gene is TRBD2 (6 bases). Germline CDR1 is LNHDA and CDR2 is SQIVND (reference sequence). The V and J ends lost 5 bases and 4 bases respectively, with 15 bases between them. This CDR3 is built from 15 residues. Here the CDR3 DNA reads TGTGCCAGTAGTGCGGCGGGATCGCTGTACAATGAGCAGTTCTTC. This sequence encodes CASSAAGSLYNEQFF.

There are many counts of this clonotype. The chain employs TRBV20-1 and TRBJ2-5, with 7 positions matching TRBD2. Germline lookup yields CDR1 DFQATT and CDR2 SNEGSKA (reference sequence). V was pared by 5 bases and J by 1 base, with 10 bases of the junction left unmatched. The CDR3 is made up of 15 amino acids. In DNA, the CDR3 is TGCAGTGCTGAGGGTGGGCTAGCGGTCCAAGAGACCCAGTACTTC. This translates into CSAEGGLAVQETQYF.

The rearrangement links TRBV6-1 to TRBJ1-5; D is undetermined. Germline CDR1 is MNHNS and CDR2 is SASEGT. Trimming pared 6 bases from V and 10 bases from J, leaving 16 bases between. The CDR3 contains 13 residues. The CDR3 region is CASSPETISPQHF. CDR3 in DNA: TGTGCCAGCAGCCCGGAGACAATCAGCCCCCAGCATTTT.

This clonotype has at least ten counts. This sequence joins TRBV28 and TRBJ2-5; the match to TRBD1 covers 8 bases. CDR3 size: 14 residues. Germline V lookup: CDR1 MDHEN, CDR2 SYDVKM. Germline trimming cut 5 bases from V and 2 bases from J; bases unmatched to any gene: 4. Here the CDR3 DNA reads TGTGCCAGCAGTCCCGACAGGGGACAAGAGACCCAGTACTTC. It yields the protein CASSPDRGQETQYF. Supplemented by reference TRBV28 and TRBJ2-5, the full variable domain reads DVKVTQSSRYLVKRTGEKVFLECVQDMDHENMFWYRQDPGLGLRLIYFSYDVKMKEKGDIPEGYSVSREKKERFSLILESASTNQTSMYLCASSPDRGQETQYFGPGTRLLVL.

V usage is TRBV7-2 and J usage is TRBJ2-1, with 8 bases that match TRBD2. The V gene's germline CDR1 is SGHTA and CDR2 FQGNSA. V was pared by 3 bases and J by 6 bases, with 10 bases of the junction left unmatched. This CDR3 is built from 16 residues. The CDR3, as DNA: TGTGCCAGCAGCTTTCCCACCGGGACTAGTGGCAATGAGCAGTTCTTC. Protein sequence: CASSFPTGTSGNEQFF.

Ten or more counts support this clonotype. This chain links TRBV20-1 with TRBJ2-3, with a weak D call TRBD2 (6 bases). The length of the CDR3 is 14 residues. The V end lost 5 bases, the J end lost 0 bases, and 12 bases lay between the germline ends. Per germline, CDR1 DFQATT and CDR2 SNEGSKA (reference sequence). The CDR3, as DNA: TGCAGTGCTCGAAAGGGGACTAGCACAGATACGCAGTATTTT. Protein sequence: CSARKGTSTDTQYF.

This clonotype was observed a few times. The rearrangement links TRBV9 to TRBJ2-2, with D possibly matching TRBD2 (5 bases). Germline V CDR1 and CDR2: SGDLS, YYNGEE. This CDR3 has 12 residues. With 7 bases removed from V and 5 bases from J, the gap between germline ends came to 9 bases. The CDR3 sequence: CASAGNTGELFF. The CDR3 region has the DNA TGTGCCAGCGCCGGGAATACCGGGGAGCTGTTTTTT. Full variable domain (missing parts from reference TRBV9 and TRBJ2-2): DSGVTQTPKHLITATGQRVTLRCSPRSGDLSVYWYQQSLDQGLQFLIQYYNGEERAKGNILERFSAQQFPDLHSELNLSSLELGDSALYFCASAGNTGELFFGEGSRLTVL.

The table lists this clonotype with many counts. J is TRBJ2-5 and V is TRBV11-2; TRBD2 aligns across 9 bases. The CDR3 loop spans 17 amino acids. With V trimmed by 5 bases and J by 4 bases, 14 bases remained unmatched. Germline CDR1 and CDR2: SGHAT and FQNNGV. For the CDR3, the DNA is TGTGCCAGCAGCCTTAGGCGGGAGGGCCTTGGAGGAGAGACCCAGTACTTC. Translating it yields CASSLRREGLGGETQYF.

The chain links TRBV6-1 to TRBJ2-7; D call uncertain. This CDR3 contains 13 residues. Germline V gene data show CDR1 as MNHNS and CDR2 as SASEGT. With 1 base removed from V and 3 bases from J, the gap between germline ends came to 7 bases. The CDR3 sequence is CASSEGVHYEQYF. The CDR3, as DNA: TGTGCCAGCAGTGAAGGGGTCCACTACGAGCAGTACTTC.

The table lists this clonotype with many counts. The chain uses TRBV2 and TRBJ2-2, with D possibly TRBD1 on 6 matching bases. CDR1 and CDR2 (germline): SNHLY, FYNNEI. The CDR3 spans 15 residues. Trimming took 4 bases from V and 14 from J, leaving 23 bases between them. CDR3 nucleotide sequence: TGTGCCAGCAGTGCTCGAGAGGCCGAGTCCAGGGGACTGTTTTTT. Its protein is CASSAREAESRGLFF.

This clonotype was counted only a few times. This chain links TRBV6-1 with TRBJ2-2, with 8 positions matching TRBD1. Germline loops: CDR1 MNHNS, CDR2 SASEGT. This CDR3 has 16 residues. J gave up 2 bases and V 3 bases, and 5 bases lay outside the gene matches. The CDR3 nucleotides read TGTGCCAGCAGTGACTCCCCAGGGGGCAACACCGGGGAGCTGTTTTTT. Translation: CASSDSPGGNTGELFF.

As concerns this clonotype: This may arise from a read error, as a much more abundant clone is one base away. V gene TRBV5-1 combines with J gene TRBJ2-7; 9 positions match TRBD1. Germline values: CDR1 SGHRS, CDR2 YFSETQ. The CDR3 sequence is 15 residues long. The CDR3 sequence is CASSPDRGVAYEQSF. The CDR3 nucleotides read TGCGCCAGCAGCCCCGACAGGGGGGTAGCCTACGAGCAGTCCTTC.

This clonotype was picked up many times. As DNA, the CDR3 is TGTGCCAGCAGTATAGCGGGAACCTCCTACGAGCAGTACTTC. Its translation: CASSIAGTSYEQYF. The chain carries TRBV28 and TRBJ2-7; TRBD2 agrees at 8 bases. The V and J ends lost 5 bases and 0 bases, in that order; junction bases with no gene match: 3. The CDR3 is 14 residues long. Germline V lookup: CDR1 MDHEN, CDR2 SYDVKM.

There are many counts of this clonotype. The chain couples TRBV7-9 to TRBJ2-1; 8 bases map to TRBD2. This CDR3 spans 15 amino acids. V lost 6 bases and J lost 3; bases outside the gene matches: 7. CDR1 and CDR2 from the germline V gene are SEHNR and FQNEAQ (reference sequence). The CDR3 nucleotides are TGTGCCAGCAGAGGCGGAACTAGCGGCTACAATGAGCAGTTCTTC. This translates into CASRGGTSGYNEQFF.

This clonotype was observed at least ten times. The chain is built from TRBV20-1 and TRBJ2-7; TRBD1 matches 9 bases. Trimming removed 2 bases from V and 4 bases from J; junction bases left unmatched: 9. The CDR3 loop spans 15 amino acids. Germline values: CDR1 DFQATT, CDR2 SNEGSKA (reference sequence). CDR3 nucleotides: TGCAGTGCTAGACCCCCGGGACAGGGTTTTTACGAGCAGTACTTC. It specifies CSARPPGQGFYEQYF.

This clonotype has only a few counts. This rearrangement joins TRBV27 to TRBJ1-5; 8 bases match TRBD1. V was clipped by 7 bases and J by 1 base; unmatched bases: 6. The CDR3 has 15 residues. Germline V gene data show CDR1 as MNHEY and CDR2 as SMNVEV (reference sequence). This chain's CDR3 is CASTSRQGSNQPQHF. CDR3 nucleotide sequence: TGTGCCAGCACTTCAAGACAGGGGAGCAATCAGCCCCAGCATTTT.

This clonotype was detected many times. V usage is TRBV12-3 or TRBV12-4 and J usage is TRBJ1-3, with TRBD1 identical over 8 bases. The CDR3 covers 14 residues. V lost 6 bases and J lost 4; bases outside the gene matches: 5. In nucleotides, the CDR3 is TGTGCCAGCAGCCTGACAGGGGCGGGAAACACCATATATTTT. This encodes CASSLTGAGNTIYF.

The rearrangement joins TRBV7-2 to TRBJ2-7, with TRBD2 matching over 15 bases. CDR1 and CDR2 from the germline V gene are SGHTA and FQGNSA. This CDR3 has 17 amino acids. Unmatched junction bases numbered 4, after V lost 1 base and J lost 3 bases. CDR3 nucleotides: TGTGCCAGCAGCTTAGGGACTAGCGGGAGGGGAAGCTACGAGCAGTACTTC. This codes for CASSLGTSGRGSYEQYF. Based on the CDR3 plus reference TRBV7-2 and TRBJ2-7, the full variable domain is GAGVSQSPSNKVTEKGKDVELRCDPISGHTALYWYRQSLGQGLEFLIYFQGNSAPDKSGLPSDRFSAERTGGSVSTLTIQRTQQEDSAVYLCASSLGTSGRGSYEQYFGPGTRLTVT.

This clonotype showed up many times. CDR3 in amino acids: CASSLIVGRTYSNQPQHF. In nucleotides, the CDR3 is TGTGCCAGCAGTTTAATCGTCGGCAGAACATATAGCAATCAGCCCCAGCATTTT. This chain joins TRBV28 and TRBJ1-5, with D hard to call. Germline CDR1 is MDHEN and CDR2 is SYDVKM. V dropped 2 bases and J dropped 0 bases, with 17 bases sitting between them. There are 18 residues in the CDR3.